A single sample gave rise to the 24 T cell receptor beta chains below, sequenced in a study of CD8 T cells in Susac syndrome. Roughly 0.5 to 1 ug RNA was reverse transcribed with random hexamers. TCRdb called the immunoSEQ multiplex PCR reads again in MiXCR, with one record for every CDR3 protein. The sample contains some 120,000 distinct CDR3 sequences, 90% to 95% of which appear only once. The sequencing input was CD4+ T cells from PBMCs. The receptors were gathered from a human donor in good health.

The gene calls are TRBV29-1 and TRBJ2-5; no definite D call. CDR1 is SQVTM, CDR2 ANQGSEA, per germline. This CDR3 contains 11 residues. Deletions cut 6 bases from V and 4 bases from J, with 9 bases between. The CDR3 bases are TGCAGCGTACCCTCAGGAGAGACCCAGTACTTC. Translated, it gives CSVPSGETQYF.

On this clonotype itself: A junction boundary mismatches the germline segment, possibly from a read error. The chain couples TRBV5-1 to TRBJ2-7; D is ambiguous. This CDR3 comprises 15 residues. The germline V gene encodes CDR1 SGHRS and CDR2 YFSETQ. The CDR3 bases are TGCGCCAGCAGCTTGGACCAGCGTCTCTCCAACGAGCAGTACTTC. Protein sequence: CASSLDQRLSNEQYF.

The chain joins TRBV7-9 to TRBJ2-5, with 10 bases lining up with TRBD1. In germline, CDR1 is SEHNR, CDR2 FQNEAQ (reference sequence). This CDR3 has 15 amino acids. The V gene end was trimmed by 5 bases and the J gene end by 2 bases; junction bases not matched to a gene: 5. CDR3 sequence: CASSPGTGAQETQYF. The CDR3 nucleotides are TGTGCCAGCAGCCCAGGGACAGGGGCTCAAGAGACCCAGTACTTC.

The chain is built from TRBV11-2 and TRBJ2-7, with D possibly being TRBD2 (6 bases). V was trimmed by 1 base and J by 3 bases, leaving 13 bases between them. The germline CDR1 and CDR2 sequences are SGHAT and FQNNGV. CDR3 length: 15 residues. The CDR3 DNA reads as TGTGCCAGCAGCTTAGTTTTGGCCGGGGGCTACGAGCAGTACTTC. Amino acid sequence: CASSLVLAGGYEQYF.

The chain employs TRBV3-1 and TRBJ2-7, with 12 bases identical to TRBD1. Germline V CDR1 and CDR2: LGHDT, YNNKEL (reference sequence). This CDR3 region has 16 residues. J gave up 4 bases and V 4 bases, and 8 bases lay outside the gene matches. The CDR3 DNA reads TGTGCCAGCAGCCTCTACGGGACAGGGGGCGCTTACGAGCAGTACTTC. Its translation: CASSLYGTGGAYEQYF.

The CDR3 region is CASSFYRSNTGELFF. The CDR3 coding sequence is TGTGCCAGCAGCTTCTACAGGTCAAACACCGGGGAGCTGTTTTTT. The chain uses TRBV7-2 and TRBJ2-2, with D maybe TRBD1 (5 bases). The CDR3 is 15 residues long. V was clipped by 3 bases and J by 2 bases, with 10 bases between them. From germline, CDR1 is SGHTA and CDR2 FQGNSA.

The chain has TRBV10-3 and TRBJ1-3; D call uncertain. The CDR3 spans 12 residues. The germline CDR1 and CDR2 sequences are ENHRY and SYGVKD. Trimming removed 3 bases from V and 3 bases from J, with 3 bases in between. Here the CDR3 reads CAISEGGNTIYF. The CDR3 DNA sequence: TGTGCCATCAGTGAAGGTGGAAACACCATATATTTT.

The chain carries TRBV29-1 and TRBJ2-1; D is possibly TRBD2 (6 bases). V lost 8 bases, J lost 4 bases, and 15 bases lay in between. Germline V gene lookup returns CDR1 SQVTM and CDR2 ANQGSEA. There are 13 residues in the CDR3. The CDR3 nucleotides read TGCAGCTCCGTGGGCGGGAATTACAATGAGCAGTTCTTC. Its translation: CSSVGGNYNEQFF.

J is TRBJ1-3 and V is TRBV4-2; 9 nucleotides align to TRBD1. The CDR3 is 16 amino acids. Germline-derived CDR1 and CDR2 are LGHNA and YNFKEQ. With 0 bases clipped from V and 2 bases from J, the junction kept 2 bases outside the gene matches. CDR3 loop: CASSQEGQGTGNTIYF. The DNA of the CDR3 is TGTGCCAGCAGCCAAGAGGGACAGGGTACTGGAAACACCATATATTTT.

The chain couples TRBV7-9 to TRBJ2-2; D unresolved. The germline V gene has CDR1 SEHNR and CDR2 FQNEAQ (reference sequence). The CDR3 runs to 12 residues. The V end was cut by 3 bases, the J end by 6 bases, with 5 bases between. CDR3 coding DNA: TGTGCCAGCAGCTTGGTGTCCGGGGAGCTGTTTTTT. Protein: CASSLVSGELFF.

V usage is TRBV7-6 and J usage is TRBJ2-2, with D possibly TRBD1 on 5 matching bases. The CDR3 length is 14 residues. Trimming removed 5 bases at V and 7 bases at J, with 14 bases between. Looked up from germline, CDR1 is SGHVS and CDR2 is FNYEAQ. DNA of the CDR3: TGTGCCAGCAGCCCCACTAACCAGGGCGGGGAGCTGTTTTTT. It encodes CASSPTNQGGELFF.

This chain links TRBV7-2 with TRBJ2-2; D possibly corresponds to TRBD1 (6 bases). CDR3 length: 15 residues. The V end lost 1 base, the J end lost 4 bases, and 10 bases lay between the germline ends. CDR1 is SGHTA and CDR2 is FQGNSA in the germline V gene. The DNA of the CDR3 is TGTGCCAGCAGCTTAGTGGGGGCCCTCACCGGGGAGCTGTTTTTT. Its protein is CASSLVGALTGELFF.

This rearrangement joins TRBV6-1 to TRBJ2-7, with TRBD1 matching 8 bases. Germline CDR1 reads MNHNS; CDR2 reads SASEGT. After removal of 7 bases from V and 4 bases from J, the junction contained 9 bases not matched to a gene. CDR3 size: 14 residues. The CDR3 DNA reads TGTGCCAGCACCCCACCGGGACAGGTTTACGAGCAGTACTTC. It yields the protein CASTPPGQVYEQYF.

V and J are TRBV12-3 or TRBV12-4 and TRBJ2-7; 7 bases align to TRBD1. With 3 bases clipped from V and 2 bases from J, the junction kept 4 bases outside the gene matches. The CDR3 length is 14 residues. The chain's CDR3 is CASSFPGQPYEQYF. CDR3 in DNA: TGTGCCAGCAGTTTCCCGGGACAGCCCTACGAGCAGTACTTC.

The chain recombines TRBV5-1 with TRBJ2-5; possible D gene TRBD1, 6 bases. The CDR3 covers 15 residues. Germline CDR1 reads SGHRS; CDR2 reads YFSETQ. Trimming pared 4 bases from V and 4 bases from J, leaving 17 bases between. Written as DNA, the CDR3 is TGCGCCAGCAGCCCCGACCTGAGGGGGTCAGAGACCCAGTACTTC. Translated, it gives CASSPDLRGSETQYF.

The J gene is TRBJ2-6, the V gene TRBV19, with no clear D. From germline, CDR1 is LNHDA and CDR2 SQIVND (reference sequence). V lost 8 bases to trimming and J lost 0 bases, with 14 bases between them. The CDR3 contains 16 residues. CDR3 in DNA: TGTGCCAGTGGGTTTGTTGGAAACTCTGGGGCCAACGTCCTGACTTTC. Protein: CASGFVGNSGANVLTF. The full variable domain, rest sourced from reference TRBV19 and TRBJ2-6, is DGGITQSPKYLFRKEGQNVTLSCEQNLNHDAMYWYRQDPGQGLRLIYYSQIVNDFQKGDIAEGYSVSREKKESFPLTVTSAQKNPTAFYLCASGFVGNSGANVLTFGAGSRLTVL.

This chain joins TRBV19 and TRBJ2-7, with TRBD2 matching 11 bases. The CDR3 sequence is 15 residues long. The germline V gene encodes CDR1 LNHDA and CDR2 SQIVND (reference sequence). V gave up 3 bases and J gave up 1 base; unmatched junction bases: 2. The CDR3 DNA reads TGTGCCAGTAGTATCGGGACTAGCGGTTCCTACGAGCAGTACTTC. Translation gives CASSIGTSGSYEQYF. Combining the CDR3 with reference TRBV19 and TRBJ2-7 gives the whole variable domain DGGITQSPKYLFRKEGQNVTLSCEQNLNHDAMYWYRQDPGQGLRLIYYSQIVNDFQKGDIAEGYSVSREKKESFPLTVTSAQKNPTAFYLCASSIGTSGSYEQYFGPGTRLTVT.

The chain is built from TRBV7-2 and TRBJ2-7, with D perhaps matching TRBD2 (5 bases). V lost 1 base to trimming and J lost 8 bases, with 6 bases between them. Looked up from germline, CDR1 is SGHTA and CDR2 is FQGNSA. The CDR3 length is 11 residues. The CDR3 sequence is CASSLGGQQYF. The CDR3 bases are TGTGCCAGCAGCTTAGGCGGGCAGCAGTACTTC.

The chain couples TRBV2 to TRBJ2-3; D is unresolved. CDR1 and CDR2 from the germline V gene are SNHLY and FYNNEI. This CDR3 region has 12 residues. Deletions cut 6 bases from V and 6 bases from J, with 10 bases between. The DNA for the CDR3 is TGTGCCAGCAGACCCGACCCGGATACGCAGTATTTT. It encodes CASRPDPDTQYF.

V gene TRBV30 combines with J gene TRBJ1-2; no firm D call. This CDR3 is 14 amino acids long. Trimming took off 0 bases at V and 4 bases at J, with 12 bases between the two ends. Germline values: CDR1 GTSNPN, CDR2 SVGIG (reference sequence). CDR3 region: CAWSVNRLIYGYTF. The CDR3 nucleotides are TGTGCCTGGAGTGTAAATAGGCTAATCTATGGCTACACCTTC.

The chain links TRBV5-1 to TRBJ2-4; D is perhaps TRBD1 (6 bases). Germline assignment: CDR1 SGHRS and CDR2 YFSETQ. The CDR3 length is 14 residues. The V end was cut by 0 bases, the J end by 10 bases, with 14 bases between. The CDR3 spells CASSLAETGDIQYF. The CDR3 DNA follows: TGCGCCAGCAGCTTGGCCGAGACAGGTGATATTCAGTACTTC.

CDR3 loop: CASSSRLDPGELFF. CDR3 coding DNA: TGTGCCAGCAGTTCGCGACTCGACCCCGGGGAGCTGTTTTTT. The chain has TRBV6-5 and TRBJ2-2; no definite D call. The CDR3 is made up of 14 amino acids. Per the germline V gene, CDR1 is MNHEY and CDR2 is SVGAGI. V lost 4 bases and J 6 bases, leaving 12 bases between the germline ends.

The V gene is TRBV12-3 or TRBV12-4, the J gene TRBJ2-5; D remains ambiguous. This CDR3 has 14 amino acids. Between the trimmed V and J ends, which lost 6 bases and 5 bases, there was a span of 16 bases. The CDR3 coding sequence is TGTGCCAGCAGCCGCGACACCTCGTCGGAGACCCAGTACTTC. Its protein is CASSRDTSSETQYF.

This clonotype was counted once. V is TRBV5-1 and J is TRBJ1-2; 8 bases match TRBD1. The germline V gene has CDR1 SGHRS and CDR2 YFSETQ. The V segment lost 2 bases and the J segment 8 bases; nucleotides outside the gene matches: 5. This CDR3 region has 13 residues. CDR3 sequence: CASSFEQGGGYTF. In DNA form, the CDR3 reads TGCGCCAGCAGCTTTGAACAGGGGGGAGGCTACACCTTC.